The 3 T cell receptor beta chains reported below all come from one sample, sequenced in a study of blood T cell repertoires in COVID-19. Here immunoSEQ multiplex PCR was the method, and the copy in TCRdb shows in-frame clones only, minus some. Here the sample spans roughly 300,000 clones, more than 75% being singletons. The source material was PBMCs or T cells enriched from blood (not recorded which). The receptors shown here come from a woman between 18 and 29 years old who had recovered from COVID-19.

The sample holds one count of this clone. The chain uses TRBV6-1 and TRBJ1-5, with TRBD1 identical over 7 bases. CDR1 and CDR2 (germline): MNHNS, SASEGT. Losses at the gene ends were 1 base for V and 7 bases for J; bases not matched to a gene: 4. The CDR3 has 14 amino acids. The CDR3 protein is CASSEGQGQQPQHF. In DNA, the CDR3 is TGTGCCAGCAGTGAAGGACAGGGCCAGCAGCCCCAGCATTTT.

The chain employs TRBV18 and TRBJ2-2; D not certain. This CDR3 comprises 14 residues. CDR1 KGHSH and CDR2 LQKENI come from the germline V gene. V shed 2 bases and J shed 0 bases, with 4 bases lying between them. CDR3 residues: CASSPTANTGELFF. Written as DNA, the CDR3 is TGTGCCAGCTCACCAACAGCGAACACCGGGGAGCTGTTTTTT.

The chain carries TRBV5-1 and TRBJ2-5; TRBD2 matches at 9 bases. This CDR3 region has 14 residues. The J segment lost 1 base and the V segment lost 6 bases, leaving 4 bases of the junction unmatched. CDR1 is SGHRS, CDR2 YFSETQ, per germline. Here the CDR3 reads CASKASGTQETQYF. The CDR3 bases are TGCGCCAGCAAGGCTAGCGGGACCCAAGAGACCCAGTACTTC.